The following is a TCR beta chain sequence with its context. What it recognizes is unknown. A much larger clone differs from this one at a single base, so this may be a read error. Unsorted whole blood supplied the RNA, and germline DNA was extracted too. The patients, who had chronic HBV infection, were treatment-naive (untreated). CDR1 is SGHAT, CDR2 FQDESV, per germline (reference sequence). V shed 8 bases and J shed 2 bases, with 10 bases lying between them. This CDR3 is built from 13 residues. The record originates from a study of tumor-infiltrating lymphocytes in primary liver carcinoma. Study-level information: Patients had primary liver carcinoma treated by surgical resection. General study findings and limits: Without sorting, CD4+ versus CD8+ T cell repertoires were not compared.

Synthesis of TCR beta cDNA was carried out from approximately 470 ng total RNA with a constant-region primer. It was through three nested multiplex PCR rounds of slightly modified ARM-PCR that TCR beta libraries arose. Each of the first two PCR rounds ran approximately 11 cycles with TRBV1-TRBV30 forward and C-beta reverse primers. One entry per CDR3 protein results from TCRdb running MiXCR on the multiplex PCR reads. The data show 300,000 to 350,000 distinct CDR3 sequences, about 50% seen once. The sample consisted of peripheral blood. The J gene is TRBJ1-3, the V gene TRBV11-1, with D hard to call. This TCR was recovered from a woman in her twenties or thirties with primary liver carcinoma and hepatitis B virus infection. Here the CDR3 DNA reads TGTGCCAGCCGGACCGGCCCTGGAAACACCATATATTTT. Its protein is CASRTGPGNTIYF.